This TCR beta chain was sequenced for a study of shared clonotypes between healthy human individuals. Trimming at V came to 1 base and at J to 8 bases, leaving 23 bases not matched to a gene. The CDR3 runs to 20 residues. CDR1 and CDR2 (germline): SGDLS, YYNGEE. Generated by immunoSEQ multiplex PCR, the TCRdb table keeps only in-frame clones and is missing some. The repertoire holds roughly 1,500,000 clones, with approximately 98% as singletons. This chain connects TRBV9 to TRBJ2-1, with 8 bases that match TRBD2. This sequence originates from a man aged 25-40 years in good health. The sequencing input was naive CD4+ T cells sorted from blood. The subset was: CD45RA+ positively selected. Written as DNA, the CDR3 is TGTGCCAGCAGCGTACGCAGGGGCGGACCGAGCGGGAGAAGTCACGATGAGCAGTTCTTC. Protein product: CASSVRRGGPSGRSHDEQFF.